This entry lists 22 T cell receptor beta chains sequenced from one sample in a study of cytomegalovirus exposure and HLA in healthy donors. The PCR contained 60 Vbeta and 13 Jbeta primers. The assay was immunoSEQ multiplex PCR, and TCRdb's table has in-frame clones only and misses some. Of 70,000 to 100,000 clones in the sample, roughly two thirds are singletons; the top ten hold about 6.9%. Sequenced input: PBMCs. The receptors shown here come from a woman aged 45 to 65 in good health and CMV-seropositive.

The sample holds one count of this clone. The V and J genes are TRBV5-1 and TRBJ1-5; weak D call: TRBD1 (5 bases). Germline assignment: CDR1 SGHRS and CDR2 YFSETQ. The CDR3 is made up of 14 amino acids. V was trimmed by 0 bases and J by 1 base, leaving 5 bases between them. The CDR3 region is CASSLGQSNQPQHF. The CDR3 DNA reads as TGCGCCAGCAGCTTGGGACAGAGCAATCAGCCCCAGCATTTT.

CDR3 sequence reads: CASSQTIQGSVFAKNIQYF. The CDR3 DNA sequence: TGCGCCAGCAGCCAGACAATTCAGGGTAGTGTTTTCGCCAAAAACATTCAGTACTTC. The rearrangement uses TRBV4-1 and TRBJ2-4; D might be TRBD1 (5 bases). Trimming left V 3 bases short and J 1 base short, with 22 bases between. CDR3 length equals 19 residues. Germline V gene lookup returns CDR1 MGHRA and CDR2 YSYEKL.

This chain joins TRBV7-3 and TRBJ2-1; D is unclear. The CDR3 has 12 residues. Deletions cut 0 bases from V and 8 bases from J, with 5 bases between. Germline V gene lookup returns CDR1 SGHTA and CDR2 FQGTGA. The CDR3 DNA sequence: TGTGCCAGCAGCTTAACCCTCCATGAGCAGTTCTTC. It is translated as CASSLTLHEQFF.

This sequence joins TRBV19 and TRBJ2-7; 11 bases fit TRBD1. V was clipped by 6 bases and J by 7 bases; unmatched bases: 8. Per the germline V gene, CDR1 is LNHDA and CDR2 is SQIVND (reference sequence). The CDR3 has 14 amino acids. CDR3 amino acids: CASRPGQGVGEQYV. In nucleotides, the CDR3 is TGTGCCAGTAGGCCGGGACAGGGGGTCGGAGAGCAGTACGTC.

Turning to this clone: The germline gene is not matched at one end of the junction; a read error may be the cause. The rearrangement links TRBV7-9 to TRBJ1-2; unclear D gene. The CDR3 is 12 residues long. CDR1 SEHNR and CDR2 FQNEAQ come from the germline V gene (reference sequence). DNA for the CDR3: TGTTCCAGCAGCTTCGGTAATTCGGGCTACACCTTC. Protein: CSSSFGNSGYTF.

The chain combines TRBV7-9 with TRBJ1-4; 7 nucleotides match TRBD1. J lost 4 bases, V lost 6 bases, and 11 bases had no gene match. Germline CDR1 reads SEHNR; CDR2 reads FQNEAQ (reference sequence). This CDR3 has 16 residues. CDR3 bases: TGTGCCAGCAGACCGGGACAGTCGGCATTTAATGAAAAACTGTTTTTT. Its translation: CASRPGQSAFNEKLFF.

Here the CDR3 DNA reads TGTGCCATTTACCGGGACGGGGGTCCTGCAGATACGCAGTATTTT. Residues: CAIYRDGGPADTQYF. The V gene is TRBV2, the J gene TRBJ2-3, with D possibly matching TRBD2 (6 bases). The CDR3 covers 15 residues. Germline V gene lookup returns CDR1 SNHLY and CDR2 FYNNEI. V shed 10 bases and J shed 4 bases, with 21 bases lying between them. Filled out from reference TRBV2 and TRBJ2-3, the complete variable domain reads EPEVTQTPSHQVTQMGQEVILRCVPISNHLYFYWYRQILGQKVEFLVSFYNNEISEKSEIFDDQFSVERPDGSNFTLKIRSTKLEDSAMYFCAIYRDGGPADTQYFGPGTRLTVL.

V gene TRBV6-5 combines with J gene TRBJ2-7, with D maybe TRBD1 (6 bases). The ends were cut back, 6 bases at V and 2 bases at J, with 11 bases in the middle. Germline V gene sequence: CDR1 MNHEY, CDR2 SVGAGI. The CDR3 contains 13 residues. This CDR3 is CASSKQGTYEQYV. CDR3 nucleotides: TGTGCCAGCAGCAAACAGGGTACCTACGAGCAGTACGTC.

J is TRBJ1-5 and V is TRBV2; weak D call: TRBD1 (5 bases). The V gene's germline CDR1 is SNHLY and CDR2 FYNNEI. Trimming left V 7 bases short and J 3 bases short, with 16 bases between. The CDR3 extends over 15 amino acids. Here the CDR3 reads CASTLNPGPNQPQHF. The CDR3 coding sequence is TGTGCCAGCACCCTAAATCCAGGGCCCAATCAGCCCCAGCATTTT.

In DNA, the CDR3 is TGTGCCAGCAGTTTAGAAACCTCCGGGGGGGAGCAGTTCTTC. It encodes CASSLETSGGEQFF. The genes are TRBV27 and TRBJ2-1; 7 bases are a match to TRBD2. In germline, CDR1 is MNHEY, CDR2 SMNVEV (reference sequence). The CDR3 length is 14 residues. V lost 2 bases to trimming and J lost 10 bases; unmatched junction nucleotides: 8.

This clone was seen only a few times. The chain couples TRBV9 to TRBJ2-3, with 9 bases lining up with TRBD2. The germline V gene has CDR1 SGDLS and CDR2 YYNGEE. The CDR3 covers 17 residues. Trimming cost V 0 bases and J 0 bases; bases outside gene matches: 5. CDR3 DNA: TGTGCCAGCAGCGTAGGAGGCGGGGGGGCTAGCACAGATACGCAGTATTTT. Translating gives CASSVGGGGASTDTQYF.

This clone was picked up one time. The chain employs TRBV29-1 and TRBJ1-1, with D perhaps TRBD1 (5 bases). This CDR3 has 13 amino acids. Germline V gives CDR1 SQVTM, CDR2 ANQGSEA. With 4 bases removed from V and 4 bases from J, the gap between germline ends came to 13 bases. The CDR3 DNA sequence: TGCAGCGTTGCCGCAGGGAGGGGCACTGAAGCTTTCTTT. Protein product: CSVAAGRGTEAFF. The full variable domain, in which reference TRBV29-1 and TRBJ1-1 provide the parts outside the CDR3, is SAVISQKPSRDICQRGTSLTIQCQVDSQVTMMFWYRQQPGQSLTLIATANQGSEATYESGFVIDKFPISRPNLTFSTLTVSNMSPEDSSIYLCSVAAGRGTEAFFGQGTRLTVV.

A note on this clone: The junction departs from the called germline gene at one end, perhaps through a read error. The chain carries TRBV5-6 and TRBJ2-7, with D maybe TRBD1 (6 bases). This CDR3 is built from 11 residues. Per the germline V gene, CDR1 is SGHDT and CDR2 is YYEEEE. The DNA for the CDR3 is TGTGCCAGCAGCTTGGCCCGGGACATTCACTTC. Encoded protein: CASSLARDIHF.

This rearrangement joins TRBV11-2 to TRBJ1-4, with unresolved D. The ends were cut back, 0 bases at V and 0 bases at J, with 17 bases in the middle. Per germline, CDR1 SGHAT and CDR2 FQNNGV. This CDR3 is built from 19 residues. In nucleotides, the CDR3 is TGTGCCAGCAGCTTAGATGCCGGAGCGGCGGGTGCAACTAATGAAAAACTGTTTTTT. Its translation: CASSLDAGAAGATNEKLFF.

On this clone itself: The same CDR3 can be traced to other DNA sequences in this sample. This chain connects TRBV25-1 to TRBJ1-1; the D gene is possibly TRBD1 (6 bases). CDR1 and CDR2 from the germline V gene are MGHDK and SYGVNS. Trimming left V 7 bases short and J 5 bases short, with 20 bases between. The CDR3 consists of 15 residues. The CDR3: CASKVHREVGTEAFF. CDR3 bases: TGTGCCAGCAAGGTCCACAGGGAAGTAGGGACTGAAGCTTTCTTT.

This clone was observed a few times. This chain connects TRBV6-1 to TRBJ2-2; D remains unclear. V gave up 5 bases and J gave up 4 bases, with 8 bases separating them. CDR3 length: 13 residues. Germline assignment: CDR1 MNHNS and CDR2 SASEGT. The DNA of the CDR3 is TGTGCCAGCAGTTCCGAGTCCACCGGGGAGCTGTTTTTT. Amino acids: CASSSESTGELFF.

V and J are TRBV11-2 and TRBJ1-2; tentatively, D is TRBD1 (6 bases). Per the germline V gene, CDR1 is SGHAT and CDR2 is FQNNGV. CDR3 length: 13 amino acids. V was clipped by 7 bases and J by 4 bases, with 13 bases between them. The CDR3 DNA is TGTGCCAGCACCAGTGACAGGACCTATGGCTACACCTTC. Translating gives CASTSDRTYGYTF.

The V and J genes are TRBV9 and TRBJ1-2; D call uncertain. V was cut by 4 bases and J by 4 bases, with 17 bases left in between. Germline lookup yields CDR1 SGDLS and CDR2 YYNGEE. The CDR3 extends over 15 amino acids. CDR3: CASSLRSTSGYGYTF. The CDR3 DNA is TGTGCCAGCAGCCTTCGCTCGACCAGCGGCTATGGCTACACCTTC. Variable domain in full (rest from reference TRBV9 and TRBJ1-2): DSGVTQTPKHLITATGQRVTLRCSPRSGDLSVYWYQQSLDQGLQFLIQYYNGEERAKGNILERFSAQQFPDLHSELNLSSLELGDSALYFCASSLRSTSGYGYTFGSGTRLTVV.

V gene TRBV5-6 combines with J gene TRBJ2-7; tentative D call: TRBD1 (5 bases). V lost 0 bases, J lost 5 bases, and 6 bases lay in between. Germline V gene sequence: CDR1 SGHDT, CDR2 YYEEEE. CDR3 size: 12 residues. CDR3 DNA: TGTGCCAGCAGCTTGGCAGGGAACGAGCAGTACTTC. Protein: CASSLAGNEQYF.

The chain couples TRBV10-1 to TRBJ1-1; 8 bases align to TRBD1. CDR3 size: 15 residues. Trimming took 0 bases from V and 1 from J; bases not matched to a gene: 1. Germline V CDR1 and CDR2: WNHNN, SYGVQD (reference sequence). In nucleotides, the CDR3 is TGCGCCAGCAGTGAGTCGACAGGGGAGAACACTGAAGCTTTCTTT. Translating gives CASSESTGENTEAFF.

The chain uses TRBV9 and TRBJ1-2, with D hard to call. CDR3 length: 13 amino acids. V was shortened by 4 bases and J by 8 bases, with 15 bases between the two germline ends. Germline V CDR1 and CDR2: SGDLS, YYNGEE. CDR3 protein: CASSTSPVLGYTF. CDR3 in DNA: TGTGCCAGCAGCACGTCCCCAGTCTTAGGCTACACCTTC.

Only a few counts were recorded for this clone. The chain links TRBV13 to TRBJ2-3, with D possibly TRBD1 on 6 matching bases. Per germline, CDR1 PRHDT and CDR2 FYEKMQ (reference sequence). The CDR3 covers 15 residues. The germline V and J ends were trimmed by 5 bases and 1 base, with 13 bases remaining between them. The CDR3: CASSLRAGGTDTQYF. CDR3 DNA sequence: TGTGCCAGCAGCCTTCGTGCAGGGGGCACAGATACGCAGTATTTT. The complete variable domain, with remaining parts taken from reference TRBV13 and TRBJ2-3, reads AAGVIQSPRHLIKEKRETATLKCYPIPRHDTVYWYQQGPGQDPQFLISFYEKMQSDKGSIPDRFSAQQFSDYHSELNMSSLELGDSALYFCASSLRAGGTDTQYFGPGTRLTVL.